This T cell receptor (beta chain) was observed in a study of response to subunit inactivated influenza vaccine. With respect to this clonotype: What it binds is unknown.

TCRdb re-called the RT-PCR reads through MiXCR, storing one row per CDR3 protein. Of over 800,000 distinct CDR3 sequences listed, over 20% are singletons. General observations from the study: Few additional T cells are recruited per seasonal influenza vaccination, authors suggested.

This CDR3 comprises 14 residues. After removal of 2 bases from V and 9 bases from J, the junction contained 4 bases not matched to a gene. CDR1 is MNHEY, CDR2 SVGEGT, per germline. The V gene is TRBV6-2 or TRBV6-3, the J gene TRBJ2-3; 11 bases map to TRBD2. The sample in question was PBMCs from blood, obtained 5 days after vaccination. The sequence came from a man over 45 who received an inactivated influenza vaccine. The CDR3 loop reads CASSYGTSGRTQYF. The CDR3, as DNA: TGTGCCAGCAGTTACGGTACTAGCGGGAGAACGCAGTATTTT.